This T cell receptor beta chain derives from a study of shared clonotypes between healthy human individuals. Study overall: Researchers assigned three CD4 naive, three CD4 memory, two CD8 naive and one CD8 memory plate to each donor.

Adult donors, all healthy and HIV-negative, had no recent acute infections or vaccinations. This CDR3 spans 13 amino acids. Germline V gene data show CDR1 as LNHDA and CDR2 as SQIVND (reference sequence). V gave up 7 bases and J gave up 6 bases, with 15 bases separating them. Original processing notes: Junction-only sequences produced by ImmunoSEQ had no quality scores, so filtering differed. Only in-frame clones appear in the TCRdb table, and some are missing; sequencing was by immunoSEQ multiplex PCR. That table furnishes V, J and clone size, whereas the DNA furnished D and trimming. The sample holds about 1 million clones, around four fifths seen once.

The specimen sequenced was memory CD4+ T cells sorted from blood. Sample subset: CD45RA-negative fraction. The sequence was collected from a man aged 18-30 years in good health. The chain carries TRBV19 and TRBJ1-1, with no clear D. The CDR3 protein is CASKDQSLSEAFF. The CDR3 DNA reads TGTGCCAGTAAGGACCAGTCATTATCTGAAGCTTTCTTT.